These T cell receptor beta chains were read from a single sample in a study of blood T cell repertoires in COVID-19. Here immunoSEQ multiplex PCR was the method, and the copy in TCRdb shows in-frame clones only, minus some. The sample contains some 96,000 clones, less than 85% of which appear only once. Sequencing was performed on peripheral blood. Every receptor here comes from a human donor in a cohort sampled during active COVID-19. CDR3s include the opening cysteine and the closing phenylalanine or tryptophan. The D gene is left open where the match is weak.

len | j_gene | d_gene | v_gene | CDR3aa | CDR3nt
13 | TRBJ1-2 | - | TRBV5-6 | CASSYSPNGGYTF | TGTGCCAGCAGCTACAGTCCAAATGGGGGCTACACCTTC
16 | TRBJ1-3 | TRBD1 | TRBV19 | CASRTHRGAPGNTIYF | TGTGCCAGTAGAACCCACAGGGGCGCTCCTGGAAACACCATATATTTT
14 | TRBJ2-7 | TRBD1 | TRBV11-2 | CASSLDRVIDEQYF | TGTGCCAGCAGCCTTGACAGGGTTATTGACGAGCAGTACTTC
15 | TRBJ1-2 | - | TRBV5-1 | CASSLDVRGASGYTF | TGCGCCAGCAGCTTGGACGTTCGGGGGGCCTCTGGCTACACCTTC
15 | TRBJ2-7 | - | TRBV4-2 | CASSQDLSPALEQYF | TGTGCCAGCAGCCAAGATTTGAGCCCTGCTCTTGAGCAGTACTTC
17 | TRBJ2-5 | - | TRBV28 | CASSLFAGAGGRETQYF | TGTGCCAGCAGTTTATTTGCAGGGGCGGGTGGCAGGGAGACCCAGTACTTC
16 | TRBJ2-2 | TRBD2 | TRBV4-2 | CASSQVLAGGAGELFF | TGTGCCAGCAGCCAAGTGCTAGCGGGGGGTGCCGGGGAGCTGTTTTTT
14 | TRBJ1-3 | - | TRBV15 | CATSRTASGNTIYF | TGTGCCACCAGCAGAACAGCATCTGGAAACACCATATATTTT
16 | TRBJ2-5 | - | TRBV6-5 | CASSYSSGAGGETQYF | TGTGCCAGCAGTTACTCTTCAGGGGCGGGTGGGGAGACCCAGTACTTC
12 | TRBJ1-5 | - | TRBV5-6 | CASSSDSQPQHF | TGTGCCAGCAGCTCGGACAGTCAGCCCCAGCATTTT
13 | TRBJ2-7 | TRBD1 | TRBV6-2/TRBV6-3 | CASSSTGGGEQYF | TGTGCCAGCAGTTCAACAGGGGGAGGCGAGCAGTACTTC
15 | TRBJ2-3 | TRBD2 | TRBV10-3 | CAISATSGVEDTQYF | TGTGCCATCAGTGCGACTAGCGGGGTGGAAGATACGCAGTATTTT
12 | TRBJ1-6 | - | TRBV12-3/TRBV12-4 | CASSSEYSPLHF | TGTGCCAGCAGTTCGGAGTATTCACCCCTCCACTTT